Listed below are T cell receptor beta chains from one sample, sequenced in a study of shared clonotypes between healthy human individuals. Method: immunoSEQ multiplex PCR; TCRdb's copy keeps in-frame clones and lacks some. Of approximately 980,000 clones listed, about 80% are singletons. The sample consisted of memory CD4+ T cells sorted from blood. These receptors all stem from a man aged 18 to 30 in good health. Each CDR3 is given with its conserved first and last residue. Each record gives: J gene, D gene, V gene, clone size, CDR3 protein, CDR3 DNA. D genes are given only for firm matches. Clone size is shown for a subset of rows, as once, few, many or a class of expanded clone.

J: TRBJ2-3; D: .; V: TRBV5-1; size: .; CDR3: CASSLLPRDTQYF; DNA: TGCGCCAGCAGCTTGCTGCCTCGAGATACGCAGTATTTT
J: TRBJ2-5; D: .; V: TRBV6-1; size: .; CDR3: CASLIRGSQTQYF; DNA: TGTGCCAGCCTAATTAGGGGGTCGCAGACCCAGTACTTC
J: TRBJ1-3; D: .; V: TRBV10-3; size: .; CDR3: CAISESGGSSGNTIYF; DNA: TGTGCCATCAGTGAGTCGGGGGGATCTTCAGGAAACACCATATATTTT
J: TRBJ2-5; D: .; V: TRBV5-8; size: .; CDR3: CASSLLSGETQYF; DNA: TGTGCCAGCAGCTTGTTAAGTGGGGAGACCCAGTACTTC
J: TRBJ1-4; D: TRBD1; V: TRBV19; size: few; CDR3: CASAPGGHEKLFF; DNA: TGTGCCAGTGCCCCAGGGGGCCATGAAAAACTGTTTTTT
J: TRBJ2-7; D: TRBD1; V: TRBV25-1; size: few; CDR3: CASRPREGTGEQYF; DNA: TGTGCCAGCAGACCTCGGGAAGGGACAGGCGAGCAGTACTTC
J: TRBJ2-3; D: .; V: TRBV19; size: .; CDR3: CASGPNQGASTDTQYF; DNA: TGTGCCAGTGGACCTAACCAAGGGGCGAGCACAGATACGCAGTATTTT
J: TRBJ2-7; D: .; V: TRBV30; size: .; CDR3: CALSSGYEQYF; DNA: TGTGCCTTATCATCAGGCTACGAGCAGTACTTC
J: TRBJ1-4; D: .; V: TRBV6-1; size: many; CDR3: CASKWETATNEKLFF; DNA: TGTGCCAGCAAATGGGAGACTGCAACTAATGAAAAACTGTTTTTT
J: TRBJ1-2; D: TRBD1; V: TRBV6-5; size: .; CDR3: CASKTGDYGYTF; DNA: TGTGCCAGCAAAACAGGGGACTATGGCTACACCTTC
J: TRBJ1-5; D: .; V: TRBV30; size: .; CDR3: CAWSVPGTHSNQPQHF; DNA: TGTGCCTGGAGTGTACCGGGCACCCATAGCAATCAGCCCCAGCATTTT
J: TRBJ1-5; D: TRBD1; V: TRBV6-1; size: .; CDR3: CASSEVYRQGDQPQHF; DNA: TGTGCCAGCAGTGAAGTTTACCGACAGGGGGATCAGCCCCAGCATTTT
J: TRBJ2-2; D: .; V: TRBV6-1; size: few; CDR3: CASSGRPNTGELFF; DNA: TGTGCCAGCAGTGGACGGCCGAACACCGGGGAGCTGTTTTTT
J: TRBJ2-7; D: TRBD1; V: TRBV7-2; size: .; CDR3: CASSSPPGQFRPYEQYF; DNA: TGTGCCAGCAGCTCTCCCCCGGGACAGTTCCGACCCTACGAGCAGTACTTC
J: TRBJ2-3; D: TRBD1; V: TRBV19; size: once; CDR3: CASSPDRGYTDTQYF; DNA: TGTGCCAGTAGTCCTGACAGGGGATACACAGATACGCAGTATTTT
J: TRBJ2-1; D: TRBD1; V: TRBV28; size: .; CDR3: CASSLNTFGTDTFF; DNA: TGTGCCAGCAGTTTAAATACCTTTGGGACAGACACGTTCTTC
J: TRBJ2-2; D: TRBD2; V: TRBV6-5; size: .; CDR3: CASRRTSGNTGELFF; DNA: TGTGCCAGCAGAAGGACTAGCGGGAACACCGGGGAGCTGTTTTTT
J: TRBJ2-7; D: TRBD1; V: TRBV4-1; size: .; CDR3: CASGSNRGGNEQYF; DNA: TGCGCCAGCGGATCCAACCGAGGGGGCAACGAGCAGTACTTC
J: TRBJ1-6; D: .; V: TRBV5-6; size: once; CDR3: CASSLPTGNSPLHF; DNA: TGTGCCAGCAGCTTGCCAACAGGGAATTCACCCCTCCACTTT
J: TRBJ2-5; D: .; V: TRBV6-6; size: .; CDR3: CASSSGTYQETQYF; DNA: TGTGCCAGCAGTTCGGGTACCTACCAAGAGACCCAGTACTTC
J: TRBJ2-7; D: .; V: TRBV5-1; size: .; CDR3: CASSLDGRATYEQYF; DNA: TGCGCCAGCAGCTTGGACGGCAGGGCTACCTACGAGCAGTACTTC
J: TRBJ2-1; D: .; V: TRBV27; size: .; CDR3: CASNARISSYNEQFF; DNA: TGTGCCAGCAACGCTAGGATTAGCTCCTACAATGAGCAGTTCTTC
J: TRBJ2-1; D: .; V: TRBV5-4; size: .; CDR3: CASSLAVAQLSYNEQFF; DNA: TGTGCCAGCAGCTTGGCCGTAGCGCAACTCTCCTACAATGAGCAGTTCTTC
J: TRBJ2-7; D: .; V: TRBV29-1; size: few; CDR3: CSAHPDGGNEQYF; DNA: TGCAGCGCCCATCCGGATGGTGGAAACGAGCAGTACTTC
J: TRBJ1-1; D: .; V: TRBV7-8; size: .; CDR3: CASSLKHTEAFF; DNA: TGTGCCAGCAGCCTAAAGCACACTGAAGCTTTCTTT
J: TRBJ1-5; D: .; V: TRBV7-9; size: .; CDR3: CALGREGDQPQHF; DNA: TGTGCCTTGGGGCGGGAGGGAGATCAGCCCCAGCATTTT
J: TRBJ2-1; D: .; V: TRBV6-5; size: .; CDR3: CASSSSGARYNEQFF; DNA: .
J: TRBJ1-4; D: .; V: TRBV28; size: .; CDR3: CASSYPRGASNEKLFF; DNA: TGTGCCAGCAGTTACCCTCGGGGAGCATCTAATGAAAAACTGTTTTTT
J: TRBJ1-6; D: .; V: TRBV2; size: .; CDR3: CASSEIGLFNSPLHF; DNA: TGTGCCAGCAGTGAGATCGGGCTGTTTAATTCACCCCTCCACTTT
J: TRBJ1-4; D: .; V: TRBV18; size: .; CDR3: CASSPMGAQKLFF; DNA: TGTGCCAGCTCACCAATGGGGGCGCAAAAACTGTTTTTT
J: TRBJ2-2; D: .; V: TRBV19; size: .; CDR3: CASSTLRINTGELFF; DNA: TGTGCCAGTAGTACCCTCCGGATCAACACCGGGGAGCTGTTTTTT
J: TRBJ2-5; D: TRBD1; V: TRBV4-3; size: .; CDR3: CASSQDAGQGSGAQYF; DNA: TGCGCCAGCAGCCAAGACGCAGGACAGGGATCCGGGGCCCAGTACTTC
J: TRBJ2-5; D: TRBD1; V: TRBV19; size: .; CDR3: CASSTLGQGMGQETQYF; DNA: TGTGCCAGTAGTACCCTCGGACAGGGCATGGGGCAAGAGACCCAGTACTTC
J: TRBJ2-6; D: .; V: TRBV9; size: few; CDR3: CASSVAPSGANVLTF; DNA: TGTGCCAGCAGCGTAGCCCCCTCTGGGGCCAACGTCCTGACTTTC
J: TRBJ2-7; D: TRBD1; V: TRBV6-6; size: .; CDR3: CASSQSGQGSPSEQYF; DNA: TGTGCCAGCAGTCAATCGGGACAGGGCTCTCCCTCCGAGCAGTACTTC
J: TRBJ2-7; D: .; V: TRBV18; size: .; CDR3: CASSPGRDPAYEQYF; DNA: TGTGCCAGCTCACCAGGACGGGACCCGGCCTACGAGCAGTACTTC
J: TRBJ1-5; D: .; V: TRBV12-2; size: many; CDR3: CASRLRGDRHNQPQHF; DNA: TGTGCAAGTCGCTTAAGAGGGGACAGACACAATCAGCCCCAGCATTTT
J: TRBJ1-2; D: TRBD1; V: TRBV2; size: .; CDR3: CASSASDRASHYGYTF; DNA: TGTGCCAGCAGTGCCTCCGACAGGGCTTCTCACTATGGCTACACCTTC
J: TRBJ2-1; D: .; V: TRBV11-2; size: .; CDR3: CASSPHPGNNNEQFF; DNA: TGTGCCAGCAGCCCCCACCCGGGAAACAACAATGAGCAGTTCTTC
J: TRBJ1-4; D: TRBD1; V: TRBV5-4; size: .; CDR3: CASSWDRGEKLFF; DNA: TGTGCCAGCAGCTGGGACAGGGGCGAAAAACTGTTTTTT
J: TRBJ1-3; D: TRBD1; V: TRBV29-1; size: .; CDR3: CSVEPAGQGTNTIYF; DNA: TGCAGCGTTGAACCCGCAGGACAGGGGACAAACACCATATATTTT
J: TRBJ2-2; D: TRBD2; V: TRBV4-1; size: .; CDR3: CASSQLGGRTGELFF; DNA: TGCGCCAGCAGCCAGTTGGGAGGGCGCACCGGGGAGCTGTTTTTT
J: TRBJ1-4; D: .; V: TRBV2; size: .; CDR3: CASSPTGTNEKLFF; DNA: TGTGCCAGCAGCCCGACAGGAACTAATGAAAAACTGTTTTTT
J: TRBJ2-5; D: .; V: TRBV2; size: .; CDR3: CASSDIGSFGETQYF; DNA: TGTGCCAGCAGTGATATCGGGTCGTTTGGCGAGACCCAGTACTTC
J: TRBJ2-2; D: TRBD2; V: TRBV7-9; size: .; CDR3: CASSALAGRTNGELFF; DNA: TGTGCCAGCAGTGCCCTAGCGGGGCGTACGAACGGGGAGCTGTTTTTT
J: TRBJ2-7; D: .; V: TRBV2; size: .; CDR3: CASLWQGSSYEQYF; DNA: TGTGCCAGCCTTTGGCAGGGCAGCTCCTACGAGCAGTACTTC
J: TRBJ1-5; D: .; V: TRBV7-2; size: .; CDR3: CASSPRDGKRNQPQHF; DNA: TGTGCCAGCAGCCCCCGGGACGGGAAACGCAATCAGCCCCAGCATTTT
J: TRBJ1-6; D: .; V: TRBV29-1; size: .; CDR3: CSVRLTGYNSPLHF; DNA: TGCAGCGTACGTTTGACAGGTTATAATTCACCCCTCCACTTT
J: TRBJ2-1; D: TRBD2; V: TRBV5-1; size: .; CDR3: CASSLLTSGGIDEQFF; DNA: TGCGCCAGCAGCTTATTAACTAGCGGGGGGATTGATGAGCAGTTCTTC
J: TRBJ2-7; D: .; V: TRBV5-6; size: .; CDR3: CASSFGRGLSYEQYF; DNA: TGTGCCAGCAGCTTTGGCAGGGGTTTATCCTACGAGCAGTACTTC
J: TRBJ1-5; D: .; V: TRBV10-3; size: .; CDR3: CAISEGWINQPQHF; DNA: TGTGCCATCAGTGAGGGGTGGATAAATCAGCCCCAGCATTTT
J: TRBJ2-7; D: TRBD2; V: TRBV28; size: once; CDR3: CASSLSGGGSYEQYF; DNA: TGTGCCAGCAGTTTGTCCGGGGGGGGCTCCTACGAGCAGTACTTC
J: TRBJ2-2; D: TRBD1; V: TRBV5-4; size: .; CDR3: CASSRDSTGELFF; DNA: TGTGCCAGCAGCAGGGACAGCACCGGGGAGCTGTTTTTT
J: TRBJ1-2; D: .; V: TRBV6-1; size: .; CDR3: CASSPSGGYGYTF; DNA: TGTGCCAGCAGCCCCAGCGGCGGCTATGGCTACACCTTC